What follows are 32 T cell receptor beta chains derived from one specimen sequenced in a study of blood T cell repertoires in COVID-19. This table comes from immunoSEQ multiplex PCR, and its TCRdb copy is limited to in-frame clones, with some not included. The sample includes about 170,000 clones, 80% to 90% of them seen just once. What was sequenced was PBMCs or T cells enriched from blood (not recorded which). The receptors originated from a woman aged 45-65 years in a cohort exposed to, infected with or recovered from COVID-19 (not recorded which).

This clone was seen once. This sequence joins TRBV6-5 and TRBJ1-1; TRBD1 matches 7 bases. J was trimmed by 0 bases and V by 8 bases; bases with no gene match: 9. Looked up from germline, CDR1 is MNHEY and CDR2 is SVGAGI. CDR3 size: 15 residues. The CDR3, as DNA: TGTGCCAGCGCCTCCCGACAGGGACTGAACACTGAAGCTTTCTTT. This sequence encodes CASASRQGLNTEAFF.

This chain links TRBV9 with TRBJ2-1, with unresolved D. The V and J ends lost 3 bases and 0 bases respectively, with 4 bases between them. The CDR3 consists of 13 residues. The germline V gene has CDR1 SGDLS and CDR2 YYNGEE. The CDR3 DNA is TGTGCCAGCAGCGCCAACTCCTACAATGAGCAGTTCTTC. Residues: CASSANSYNEQFF. Supplemented by reference TRBV9 and TRBJ2-1, the full variable domain reads DSGVTQTPKHLITATGQRVTLRCSPRSGDLSVYWYQQSLDQGLQFLIQYYNGEERAKGNILERFSAQQFPDLHSELNLSSLELGDSALYFCASSANSYNEQFFGPGTRLTVL.

The CDR3 nucleotides are TGTGCCAGCAGTAACAACAGGAATCAGCCCCAGCATTTT. Translation: CASSNNRNQPQHF. The chain links TRBV6-2 or TRBV6-3 to TRBJ1-5, with D perhaps matching TRBD1 (5 bases). This CDR3 contains 13 residues. V gave up 5 bases and J gave up 4 bases, with 9 bases separating them. CDR1 and CDR2 from the germline V gene are MNHEY and SVGEGT.

This clone was recorded at least ten times. The chain combines TRBV30 with TRBJ2-7; 8 positions match TRBD1. This CDR3 is 14 amino acids long. The trim removed 4 bases at V and 1 base at J, leaving 6 bases unmatched. Germline values: CDR1 GTSNPN, CDR2 SVGIG (reference sequence). The CDR3 bases are TGTGCCTGGAACGCGGGGACAGGATCCTACGAGCAGTACTTC. Its protein is CAWNAGTGSYEQYF.

In this sample, this clone turned up a few times. The chain carries TRBV5-7 and TRBJ2-7, with 7 nucleotides matching TRBD1. Being an ORF, TRBV5-7 has a function that is uncertain. The CDR3 has 15 residues. J lost 3 bases, V lost 0 bases, and 6 bases had no gene match. CDR3 nucleotide sequence: TGTGCCAGCAGCTTGGTACAGGGGATCTTCTACGAGCAGTACTTC. It codes for CASSLVQGIFYEQYF.

This rearrangement joins TRBV27 to TRBJ2-3; D is perhaps TRBD1 (5 bases). Germline V CDR1 and CDR2: MNHEY, SMNVEV (reference sequence). The CDR3 length is 15 residues. The V end lost 2 bases, the J end lost 5 bases, and 14 bases lay between the germline ends. The CDR3 sequence is CASSLQAWGGDTQYF. The CDR3 coding sequence is TGTGCCAGCAGTTTACAGGCCTGGGGCGGAGATACGCAGTATTTT.

The V and J genes are TRBV3-1 (or the pseudogene TRBV3-2) and TRBJ1-3; D is perhaps TRBD1 (5 bases). Looked up from germline, CDR1 is LGHDT and CDR2 is YNNKEL (reference sequence). V lost 0 bases, J lost 2 bases, and 8 bases lay in between. This CDR3 spans 15 amino acids. CDR3 nucleotide sequence: TGTGCCAGCAGCCAAGATTCAGGGACTGGAAACACCATATATTTT. It encodes CASSQDSGTGNTIYF.

The chain combines TRBV7-2 with TRBJ1-1; D is possibly TRBD1 (5 bases). CDR3 length: 15 amino acids. V shed 2 bases and J shed 0 bases, with 10 bases lying between them. Germline CDR1 reads SGHTA; CDR2 reads FQGNSA. CDR3 region: CASSLSSGLNTEAFF. The CDR3 DNA reads as TGTGCCAGCAGCTTAAGTTCAGGGTTGAACACTGAAGCTTTCTTT. The whole variable domain, filled in from reference TRBV7-2 and TRBJ1-1, reads GAGVSQSPSNKVTEKGKDVELRCDPISGHTALYWYRQSLGQGLEFLIYFQGNSAPDKSGLPSDRFSAERTGGSVSTLTIQRTQQEDSAVYLCASSLSSGLNTEAFFGQGTRLTVV.

The J gene is TRBJ2-5, the V gene TRBV7-9; 9 bases agree with TRBD1. Per germline, CDR1 SEHNR and CDR2 FQNEAQ (reference sequence). The CDR3 has 14 amino acids. After removal of 4 bases from V and 4 bases from J, the junction contained 4 bases not matched to a gene. The CDR3 loop reads CASSWDRVSETQYF. CDR3 in DNA: TGTGCCAGCAGCTGGGACAGGGTCTCAGAGACCCAGTACTTC.

The chain combines TRBV7-2 with TRBJ2-7; D perhaps matches TRBD2 (6 bases). The CDR3 sequence is 16 residues long. V was clipped by 5 bases and J by 0 bases, with 17 bases between them. Germline CDR1 SGHTA, CDR2 FQGNSA. The DNA of the CDR3 is TGTGCCAGCAGCCCCTCATGGGGAGGTCGCTCCTACGAGCAGTACTTC. It encodes CASSPSWGGRSYEQYF.

The genes are TRBV2 and TRBJ1-2, with no clear D. Trimming pared 8 bases from V and 0 bases from J, leaving 10 bases between. This CDR3 has 13 amino acids. From germline, CDR1 is SNHLY and CDR2 FYNNEI. The CDR3 sequence is CASADPTNYGYTF. CDR3 nucleotides: TGTGCCAGCGCGGATCCCACTAACTATGGCTACACCTTC.

This clone is a singleton in its sample. CDR3 in DNA: TGTGCCAGCAGCGTAGGATGGGACAGTGACTACGAGCAGTACTTC. Protein sequence: CASSVGWDSDYEQYF. The chain recombines TRBV9 with TRBJ2-7; 7 bases match TRBD1. With 0 bases clipped from V and 3 bases from J, the junction kept 6 bases outside the gene matches. The CDR3 extends over 15 amino acids. Germline V CDR1 and CDR2: SGDLS, YYNGEE.

The genes are TRBV19 and TRBJ2-1; D is perhaps TRBD2 (6 bases). Germline assignment: CDR1 LNHDA and CDR2 SQIVND (reference sequence). Trimming stripped 1 base from V and 0 bases from J, with 13 bases between. This CDR3 spans 17 amino acids. Here the CDR3 DNA reads TGTGCCAGTAGTATAGTTGGAGTAGCGGCCTCCTACAATGAGCAGTTCTTC. It encodes CASSIVGVAASYNEQFF.

The CDR3 spells CASSLYSDRAGYEQYF. CDR3 bases: TGTGCCAGCAGCTTGTACTCGGACAGGGCTGGTTACGAGCAGTACTTC. The J gene is TRBJ2-7, the V gene TRBV11-3; TRBD1 aligns across 8 bases. Trimming at V came to 3 bases and at J to 4 bases, leaving 11 bases not matched to a gene. Germline CDR1 is SGHNT and CDR2 is YENEEA. This CDR3 has 16 residues. Combining the CDR3 with reference TRBV11-3 and TRBJ2-7 gives the whole variable domain EAGVVQSPRYKIIEKKQPVAFWCNPISGHNTLYWYLQNLGQGPELLIRYENEEAVDDSQLPKDRFSAERLKGVDSTLKIQPAELGDSAVYLCASSLYSDRAGYEQYFGPGTRLTVT.

In nucleotides, the CDR3 is TGCAGCGGGATGGGACAGGGGATTTTCTCACCCCTCCACTTT. As protein: CSGMGQGIFSPLHF. The chain is built from TRBV29-1 and TRBJ1-6; 10 bases align to TRBD1. CDR1 and CDR2 from the germline V gene are SQVTM and ANQGSEA. V trimming: 7 bases; J trimming: 10 bases; junction bases outside the gene matches: 10. This CDR3 contains 14 residues.

The genes are TRBV7-3 and TRBJ1-6; 9 nucleotides match TRBD1. V was clipped by 5 bases and J by 8 bases; unmatched bases: 4. Germline values: CDR1 SGHTA, CDR2 FQGTGA. The CDR3 has 14 amino acids. CDR3 in DNA: TGTGCCAGCAGCCTCCGGACAGGGGATTCACCCCTCCACTTT. This translates into CASSLRTGDSPLHF.

The chain combines TRBV28 with TRBJ2-2, with a tentative D call TRBD1 (6 bases). This CDR3 spans 15 amino acids. The V end was cut by 2 bases, the J end by 7 bases, with 14 bases between. The germline V gene encodes CDR1 MDHEN and CDR2 SYDVKM. CDR3 sequence reads: CASSLQPQGSGELFF. Written as DNA, the CDR3 is TGTGCCAGCAGTTTACAGCCGCAGGGGAGCGGGGAGCTGTTTTTT.

This clone was recorded only once. The gene calls are TRBV29-1 and TRBJ2-1; perhaps TRBD1 as D (5 bases). Trimming took 0 bases from V and 5 from J, leaving 11 bases between them. Germline V lookup: CDR1 SQVTM, CDR2 ANQGSEA. The CDR3 loop spans 14 amino acids. The CDR3 DNA sequence: TGCAGCGTTGAAGATGGCAGGGTCCACAATGAGCAGTTCTTC. This translates into CSVEDGRVHNEQFF.

This clone came up once. The chain uses TRBV6-6 and TRBJ1-5; weak D call: TRBD1 (6 bases). Per germline, CDR1 MNHNY and CDR2 SVGAGI (reference sequence). Trimming removed 5 bases at V and 1 base at J, with 12 bases between. The CDR3 has 15 residues. The CDR3 sequence is CASSTGFRSNQPQHF. In DNA form, the CDR3 reads TGTGCCAGCAGTACAGGGTTCCGAAGCAATCAGCCCCAGCATTTT.

The V and J genes are TRBV30 and TRBJ2-3; a possible D gene is TRBD1 (7 bases). V was clipped by 3 bases and J by 6 bases, with 19 bases between them. This CDR3 is 15 amino acids long. Germline values: CDR1 GTSNPN, CDR2 SVGIG (reference sequence). The DNA of the CDR3 is TGTGCCTGGAGCCCGGGACAGCGGGCGGGGGATACGCAGTATTTT. This gives the protein CAWSPGQRAGDTQYF.

This clone came up once. The chain combines TRBV10-3 with TRBJ2-5; 7 bases line up with TRBD1. The germline V gene has CDR1 ENHRY and CDR2 SYGVKD. With V trimmed by 3 bases and J by 0 bases, 4 bases remained unmatched. This CDR3 comprises 15 residues. The CDR3 here is CAISDPDRYQETQYF. In DNA form, the CDR3 reads TGTGCCATCAGTGATCCGGACAGGTACCAAGAGACCCAGTACTTC.

The V gene is TRBV7-3, the J gene TRBJ2-1; D unclear. The CDR3 is 12 amino acids. CDR1 SGHTA and CDR2 FQGTGA come from the germline V gene. The V and J ends lost 6 bases and 5 bases respectively, with 8 bases between them. The CDR3 loop is CASSHRDNEQFF. CDR3 in DNA: TGTGCCAGCAGTCACAGAGACAATGAGCAGTTCTTC.

The chain employs TRBV6-5 and TRBJ2-1; 7 bases are a match to TRBD1. The CDR3 has 13 residues. V trimming: 5 bases; J trimming: 8 bases; junction bases outside the gene matches: 6. The V gene's germline CDR1 is MNHEY and CDR2 SVGAGI. The CDR3 bases are TGTGCCAGCAGTAGGGACAGAAGGGATGAGCAGTTCTTC. Its protein is CASSRDRRDEQFF.

This clone was picked up one time. The rearrangement joins TRBV27 to TRBJ2-2, with 10 bases fitting TRBD1. This CDR3 is 17 amino acids long. Trimming cost V 2 bases and J 7 bases; bases outside gene matches: 10. Per the germline V gene, CDR1 is MNHEY and CDR2 is SMNVEV (reference sequence). The CDR3 spells CASSLGQGVVNGGELFF. The CDR3 region has the DNA TGTGCCAGCAGTTTAGGACAGGGGGTAGTGAATGGCGGGGAGCTGTTTTTT.

This clone was observed a single time. The CDR3 nucleotides read TGTGCCAGCAGTATCAGGGGGCTGGGGGAGACCCAGTACTTC. As protein: CASSIRGLGETQYF. This chain connects TRBV2 to TRBJ2-5; TRBD1 aligns across 8 bases. CDR3 length: 14 residues. The V and J ends lost 5 bases and 5 bases, in that order; junction bases with no gene match: 7. Germline V gene data show CDR1 as SNHLY and CDR2 as FYNNEI.

The V call is TRBV7-9, the J call TRBJ2-1, with D perhaps TRBD1 (5 bases). The V gene's germline CDR1 is SEHNR and CDR2 FQNEAQ (reference sequence). V was pared by 2 bases and J by 5 bases, with 19 bases between. The CDR3 covers 17 residues. CDR3 DNA: TGTGCCAGCAGCTTAATGCCCCAGGGATATCGCCACAATGAGCAGTTCTTC. This sequence encodes CASSLMPQGYRHNEQFF.

This clone occurred a few times. The rearrangement joins TRBV9 to TRBJ2-3, with TRBD1 matching over 7 bases. The CDR3 extends over 15 amino acids. Germline assignment: CDR1 SGDLS and CDR2 YYNGEE. The V and J ends lost 4 bases and 4 bases, in that order; junction bases with no gene match: 9. CDR3 residues: CASSLGQLNADTQYF. CDR3 coding DNA: TGTGCCAGCAGCCTGGGACAGCTTAACGCAGATACGCAGTATTTT.

This clone was observed a few times. The V call is TRBV7-2, the J call TRBJ2-5; TRBD2 matches at 13 bases. Germline trimming cut 1 base from V and 9 bases from J; bases unmatched to any gene: 5. The CDR3 is made up of 15 amino acids. Germline lookup yields CDR1 SGHTA and CDR2 FQGNSA. The CDR3 reads CASSLGLAGGVAQYF. DNA for the CDR3: TGTGCCAGCAGCTTAGGACTAGCGGGGGGAGTGGCCCAGTACTTC.

As for this clone: The sample has other DNA sequences that encode this CDR3 too. The gene calls are TRBV19 and TRBJ1-5; tentatively, D is TRBD1 (6 bases). The CDR3 spans 14 residues. V was trimmed by 0 bases and J by 4 bases, leaving 7 bases between them. Germline assignment: CDR1 LNHDA and CDR2 SQIVND (reference sequence). The CDR3 DNA reads TGTGCCAGTAGTATAGAACAGGGTAATCAGCCCCAGCATTTT. This encodes CASSIEQGNQPQHF.

The rearrangement links TRBV27 to TRBJ2-3; tentative D call: TRBD2 (5 bases). This CDR3 spans 15 amino acids. Per germline, CDR1 MNHEY and CDR2 SMNVEV (reference sequence). The V end lost 2 bases, the J end lost 2 bases, and 11 bases lay between the germline ends. CDR3 DNA sequence: TGTGCCAGCAGTTTAGAGGGCTTGCCCACAGATACGCAGTATTTT. Protein: CASSLEGLPTDTQYF.

This clone was counted only a few times. The V call is TRBV27, the J call TRBJ2-7; D is ambiguous. This CDR3 has 14 residues. Per the germline V gene, CDR1 is MNHEY and CDR2 is SMNVEV (reference sequence). V lost 6 bases and J lost 0, with 12 bases in between. The CDR3 DNA reads as TGTGCCAGCAGCTCAGTTAGGAGCTCCTACGAGCAGTACTTC. Amino acid sequence: CASSSVRSSYEQYF.

As regards this clone: The CDR3 does not end in the conserved phenylalanine or tryptophan, so this is likely a read error. Because the CDR3's place on the DNA is in doubt, the DNA is left out and the CDR3 is given as listed by TCRdb. The gene calls are TRBV7-9 and TRBJ1-2; TRBD1 was called by the table and not checked on the DNA. The germline gives CDR1 SEHNR, CDR2 FQNEAQ (reference sequence). The CDR3 is 12 amino acids in total, end residues counted. The CDR3 loop is CASSPGQGFPSV.